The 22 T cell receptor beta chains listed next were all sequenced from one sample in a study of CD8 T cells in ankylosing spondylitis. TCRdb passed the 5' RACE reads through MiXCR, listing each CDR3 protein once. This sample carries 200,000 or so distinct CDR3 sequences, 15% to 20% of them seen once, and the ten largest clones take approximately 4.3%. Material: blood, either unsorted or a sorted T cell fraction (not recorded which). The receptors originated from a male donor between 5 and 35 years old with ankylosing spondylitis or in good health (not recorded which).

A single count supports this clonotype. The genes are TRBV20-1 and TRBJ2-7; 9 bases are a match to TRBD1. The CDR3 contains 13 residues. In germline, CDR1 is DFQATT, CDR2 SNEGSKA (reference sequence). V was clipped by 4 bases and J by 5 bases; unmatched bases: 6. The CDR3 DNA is TGCAGTGCTACGGACAGGGGCAGGGACGAGCAGTACTTC. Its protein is CSATDRGRDEQYF.

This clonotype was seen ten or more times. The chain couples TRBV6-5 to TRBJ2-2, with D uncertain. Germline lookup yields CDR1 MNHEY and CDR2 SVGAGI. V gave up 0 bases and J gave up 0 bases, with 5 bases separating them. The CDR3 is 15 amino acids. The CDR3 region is CASSYSWANTGELFF. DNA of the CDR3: TGTGCCAGCAGTTACTCATGGGCGAACACCGGGGAGCTGTTTTTT.

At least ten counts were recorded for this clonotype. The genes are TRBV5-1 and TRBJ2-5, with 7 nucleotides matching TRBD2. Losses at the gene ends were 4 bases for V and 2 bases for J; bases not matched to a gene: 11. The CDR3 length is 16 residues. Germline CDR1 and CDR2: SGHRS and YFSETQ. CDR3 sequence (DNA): TGCGCCAGCAGCCAGGGACCAGCGGGGTTACAAGAGACCCAGTACTTC. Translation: CASSQGPAGLQETQYF.

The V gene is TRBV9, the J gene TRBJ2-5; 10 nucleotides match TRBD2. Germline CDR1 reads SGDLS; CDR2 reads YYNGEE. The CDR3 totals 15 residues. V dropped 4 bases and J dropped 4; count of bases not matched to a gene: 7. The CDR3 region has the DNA TGTGCCAGCAGCACCCCTAGCGGGAGTGCAGAGACCCAGTACTTC. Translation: CASSTPSGSAETQYF.

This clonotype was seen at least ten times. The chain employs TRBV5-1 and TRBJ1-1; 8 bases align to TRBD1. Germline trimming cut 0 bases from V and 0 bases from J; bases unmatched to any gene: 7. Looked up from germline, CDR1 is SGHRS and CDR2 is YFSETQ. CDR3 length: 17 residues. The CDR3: CASSLAPQGALNTEAFF. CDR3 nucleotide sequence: TGCGCCAGCAGCTTGGCCCCTCAGGGGGCGTTGAACACTGAAGCTTTCTTT.

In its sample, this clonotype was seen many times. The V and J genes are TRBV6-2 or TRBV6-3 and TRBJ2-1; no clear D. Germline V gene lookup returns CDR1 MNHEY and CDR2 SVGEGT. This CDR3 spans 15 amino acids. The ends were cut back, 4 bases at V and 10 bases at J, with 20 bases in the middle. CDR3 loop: CASSLGPQRISEQFF. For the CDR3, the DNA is TGTGCCAGCAGTTTAGGTCCACAAAGAATATCCGAGCAGTTCTTC.

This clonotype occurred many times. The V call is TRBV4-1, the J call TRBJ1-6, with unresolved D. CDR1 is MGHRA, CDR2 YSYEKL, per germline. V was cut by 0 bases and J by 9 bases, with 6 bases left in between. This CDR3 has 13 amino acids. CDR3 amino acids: CASSQDMGSPLHF. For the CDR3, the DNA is TGCGCCAGCAGCCAAGATATGGGTTCACCCCTCCACTTT.

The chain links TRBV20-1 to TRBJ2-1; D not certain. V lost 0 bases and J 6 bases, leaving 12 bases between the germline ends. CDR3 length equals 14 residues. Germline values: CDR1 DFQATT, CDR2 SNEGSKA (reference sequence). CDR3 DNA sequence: TGCAGTGCTAGAGATCCGGACCGTGTCAATGAGCAGTTCTTC. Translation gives CSARDPDRVNEQFF.

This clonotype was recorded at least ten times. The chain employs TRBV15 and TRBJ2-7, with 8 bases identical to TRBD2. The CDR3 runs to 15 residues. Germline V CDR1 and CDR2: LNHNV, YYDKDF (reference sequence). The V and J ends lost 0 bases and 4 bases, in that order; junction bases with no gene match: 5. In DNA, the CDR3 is TGTGCCACCAGCAGAGAGAAAGCGGGAGATTACGAGCAGTACTTC. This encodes CATSREKAGDYEQYF.

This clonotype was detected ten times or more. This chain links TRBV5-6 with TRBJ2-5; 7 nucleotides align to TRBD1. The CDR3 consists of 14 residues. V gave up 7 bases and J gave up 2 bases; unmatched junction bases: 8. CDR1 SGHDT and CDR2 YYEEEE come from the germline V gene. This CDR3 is CASGLGTAQETQYF. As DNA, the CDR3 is TGTGCCAGCGGATTAGGGACAGCACAAGAGACCCAGTACTTC.

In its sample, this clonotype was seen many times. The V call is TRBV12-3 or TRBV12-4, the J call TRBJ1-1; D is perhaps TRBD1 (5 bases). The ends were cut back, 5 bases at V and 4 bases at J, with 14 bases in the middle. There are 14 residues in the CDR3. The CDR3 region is CASSAGRRITEAFF. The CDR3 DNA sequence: TGTGCCAGCAGTGCAGGGCGAAGAATCACTGAAGCTTTCTTT.

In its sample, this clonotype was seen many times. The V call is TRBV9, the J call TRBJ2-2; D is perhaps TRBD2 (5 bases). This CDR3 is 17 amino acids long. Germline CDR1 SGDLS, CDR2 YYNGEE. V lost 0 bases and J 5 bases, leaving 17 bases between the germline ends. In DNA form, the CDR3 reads TGTGCCAGCAGCGTAGTCGGCGGGTCGAGTTTGACCGGGGAGCTGTTTTTT. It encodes CASSVVGGSSLTGELFF.

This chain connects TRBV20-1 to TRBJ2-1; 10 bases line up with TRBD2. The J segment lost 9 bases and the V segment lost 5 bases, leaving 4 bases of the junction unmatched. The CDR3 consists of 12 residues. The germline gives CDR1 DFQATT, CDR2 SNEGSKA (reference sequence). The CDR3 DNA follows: TGCAGTGCTCTGAGCGGGAGGGTTGAGCAGTTCTTC. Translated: CSALSGRVEQFF.

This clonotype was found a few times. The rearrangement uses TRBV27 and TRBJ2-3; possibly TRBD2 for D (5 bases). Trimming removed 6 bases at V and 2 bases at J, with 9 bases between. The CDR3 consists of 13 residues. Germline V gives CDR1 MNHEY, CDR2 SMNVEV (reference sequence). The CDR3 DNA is TGTGCCAGCAGCCCGGACTTCACAGATACGCAGTATTTT. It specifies CASSPDFTDTQYF.

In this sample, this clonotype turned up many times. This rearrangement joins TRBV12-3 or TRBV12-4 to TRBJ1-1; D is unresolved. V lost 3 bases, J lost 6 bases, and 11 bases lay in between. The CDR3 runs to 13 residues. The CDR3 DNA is TGTGCCAGCAGTTTTCCAGGTCGCTCTGAAGCTTTCTTT. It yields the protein CASSFPGRSEAFF.

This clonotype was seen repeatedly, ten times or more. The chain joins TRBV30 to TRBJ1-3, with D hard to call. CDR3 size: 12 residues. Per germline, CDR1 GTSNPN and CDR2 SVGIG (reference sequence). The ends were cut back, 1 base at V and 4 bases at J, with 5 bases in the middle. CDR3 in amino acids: CAWSEGGNTIYF. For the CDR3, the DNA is TGTGCCTGGAGTGAGGGAGGAAACACCATATATTTT.

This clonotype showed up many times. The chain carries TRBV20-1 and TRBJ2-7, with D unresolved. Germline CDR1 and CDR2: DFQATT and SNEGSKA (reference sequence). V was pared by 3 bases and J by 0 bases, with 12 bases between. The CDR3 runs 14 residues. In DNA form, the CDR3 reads TGCAGTGCTAGCCCACCTCCTTACTCCTACGAGCAGTACTTC. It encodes CSASPPPYSYEQYF.

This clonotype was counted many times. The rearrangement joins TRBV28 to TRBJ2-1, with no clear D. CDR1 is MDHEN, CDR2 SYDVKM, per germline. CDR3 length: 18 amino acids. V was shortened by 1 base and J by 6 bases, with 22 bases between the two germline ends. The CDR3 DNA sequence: TGTGCCAGCAGTTTATCACCTTTGGAGCGCTCAATTCTCAATGAGCAGTTCTTC. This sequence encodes CASSLSPLERSILNEQFF.

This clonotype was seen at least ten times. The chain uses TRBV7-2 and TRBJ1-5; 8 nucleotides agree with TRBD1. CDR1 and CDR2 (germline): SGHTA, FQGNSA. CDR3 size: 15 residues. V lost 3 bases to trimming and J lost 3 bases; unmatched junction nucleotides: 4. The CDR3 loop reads CASSFVTGANQPQHF. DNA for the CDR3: TGTGCCAGCAGCTTCGTGACAGGGGCCAATCAGCCCCAGCATTTT.

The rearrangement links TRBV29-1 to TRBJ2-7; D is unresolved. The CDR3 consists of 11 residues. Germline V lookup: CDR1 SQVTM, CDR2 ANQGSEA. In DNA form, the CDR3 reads TGCAGACACGAACACGGACCCGAGCAGTACTTC. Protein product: CRHEHGPEQYF.

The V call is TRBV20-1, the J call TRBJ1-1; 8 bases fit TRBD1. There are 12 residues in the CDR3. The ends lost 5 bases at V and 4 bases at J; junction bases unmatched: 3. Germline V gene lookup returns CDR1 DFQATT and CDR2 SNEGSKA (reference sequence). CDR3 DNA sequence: TGCAGTGCTCGGACAGGGTTCACTGAAGCTTTCTTT. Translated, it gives CSARTGFTEAFF.

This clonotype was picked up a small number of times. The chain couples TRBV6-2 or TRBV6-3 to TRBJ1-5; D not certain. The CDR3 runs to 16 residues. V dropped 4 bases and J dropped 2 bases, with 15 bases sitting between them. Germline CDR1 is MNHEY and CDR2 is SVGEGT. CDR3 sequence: CASSFNPGIGNQPQHF. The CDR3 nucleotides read TGTGCCAGCAGTTTCAACCCCGGGATCGGCAATCAGCCCCAGCATTTT.